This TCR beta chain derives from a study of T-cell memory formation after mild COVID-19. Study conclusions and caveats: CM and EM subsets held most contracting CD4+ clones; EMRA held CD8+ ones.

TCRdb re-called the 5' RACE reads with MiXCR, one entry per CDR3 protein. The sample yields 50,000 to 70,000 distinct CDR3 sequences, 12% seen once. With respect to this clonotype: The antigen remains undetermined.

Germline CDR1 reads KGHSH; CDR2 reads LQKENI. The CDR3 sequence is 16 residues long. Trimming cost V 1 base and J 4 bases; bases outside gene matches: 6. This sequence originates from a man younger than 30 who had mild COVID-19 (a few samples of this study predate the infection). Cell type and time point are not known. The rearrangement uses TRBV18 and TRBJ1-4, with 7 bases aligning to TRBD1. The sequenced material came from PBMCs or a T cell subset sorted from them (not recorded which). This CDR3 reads CASSPLADRRNEKLFF. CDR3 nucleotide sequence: TGTGCCAGCTCACCACTGGCGGACAGGCGTAATGAAAAACTGTTTTTT.